Listed here are 2 T cell receptor beta chains from one sample, sequenced in a study of spatial heterogeneity in lung cancer (dated by TCRdb to between 2018 and 2021). These receptors' targets are unknown. Libraries were prepared through 5' RACE. The sequencing machine was a NextSeq 500. Through fastp at Q25 and MiXCR, TCRdb rebuilt clones from the public reads, retaining in-frame beta chains. A single entry per CDR3 protein holds the most common genes and DNA from its merged rows. Recorded for this sample are about 13,000 distinct CDR3 sequences; roughly 5.6% of them occurred a single time. Under 30% of the sample belongs to the ten largest clones. The time point label of this sample denotes: sample taken at primary tumor resection. What the study reported, not specific to this receptor: The tumor nonsynonymous mutation count correlated with the number of expanded intratumoral alpha and beta TCRs.

The input for sequencing was lung tumor tissue, taken at surgery. These TCRs come from a male donor with early-stage non-small cell lung cancer.

This clonotype turned up a few times. This beta chain slipped into a library made for alpha chains as a stray read, so its size is not meaningful. This sequence joins TRBV30 and TRBJ1-1; D not resolved. Trimming took off 0 bases at V and 4 bases at J, with 9 bases between the two ends. CDR1 is GTSNPN, CDR2 SVGIG, per germline (reference sequence). This CDR3 spans 13 amino acids. The CDR3 sequence: CAWSVQRSTEAFF. The CDR3 nucleotides read TGTGCCTGGAGTGTACAGAGGAGCACTGAAGCTTTCTTT. Combining the CDR3 with reference TRBV30 and TRBJ1-1 gives the whole variable domain SQTIHQWPATLVQPVGSPLSLECTVEGTSNPNLYWYRQAAGRGLQLLFYSVGIGQISSEVPQNLSASRPQDRQFILSSKKLLLSDSGFYLCAWSVQRSTEAFFGQGTRLTVV.

This clonotype was detected many times. Because this beta chain is a stray read in a library intended to capture alpha chains, its abundance should not be given much weight. The chain uses TRBV28 and TRBJ1-1; TRBD1 matches at 10 bases. The germline gives CDR1 MDHEN, CDR2 SYDVKM. The CDR3 runs 15 residues. V was clipped by 7 bases and J by 0 bases; unmatched bases: 5. Here the CDR3 reads CASTGQGTLNTEAFF. Written as DNA, the CDR3 is TGTGCCAGCACGGGACAGGGGACGCTGAACACTGAAGCTTTCTTT.